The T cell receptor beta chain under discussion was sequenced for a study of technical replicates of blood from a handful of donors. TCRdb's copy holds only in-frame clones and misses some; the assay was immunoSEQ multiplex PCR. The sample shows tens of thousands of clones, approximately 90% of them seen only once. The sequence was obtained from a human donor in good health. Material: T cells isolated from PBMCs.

CDR3 nucleotide sequence: TGTGCCAGCAGCCAAGAAAGACAGACAGATACGCAGTATTTT. Residues: CASSQERQTDTQYF. The chain employs TRBV4-2 and TRBJ2-3, with D possibly being TRBD1 (5 bases). Trimming pared 0 bases from V and 3 bases from J, leaving 7 bases between. Germline V gene sequence: CDR1 LGHNA, CDR2 YNFKEQ. CDR3 size: 14 residues.